These T cell receptor beta chains were read from a single sample in a study of CD8 T cells in Susac syndrome. TCRdb re-called the immunoSEQ multiplex PCR reads through MiXCR, storing one row per CDR3 protein. There are approximately 210,000 distinct CDR3 sequences in the sample; around 93% occur only once, and over 0.15% lies in the top ten. The source material was CD4+ T cells from PBMCs. These receptors were taken from a human donor with Susac syndrome. CDR3s include the opening cysteine and the closing phenylalanine or tryptophan. A D gene is named only where the DNA matches it firmly. Clone sizes are given selectively: once, few, many, or a class where the clone is expanded.

>-|TRBV12-3/TRBV12-4|TRBJ1-4|-
TGTGCCAGCAGCCCACAGGCTGTCAATGAAAAACTGTTTTTT
CASSPQAVNEKLFF
>-|TRBV6-6|TRBJ1-1|-
TGTGCCAGCAGAACAGCCGCCTTGAACACTGAAGCTTTCTTT
CASRTAALNTEAFF
>once|TRBV29-1|TRBJ2-7|-
TGCAGCGTTCGGTGGCAGGATGCCTACGAGCAGTACTTC
CSVRWQDAYEQYF
>-|TRBV6-6|TRBJ2-3|-
TGTGCCAGCAGAGTGGACCGGGAGCAGTATTTT
CASRVDREQYF
>-|TRBV12-3/TRBV12-4|TRBJ2-1|-
TGTGCCAGCAGCTACAACCAGGGGCAGGGCGGCAATGAGCAGTTCTTC
CASSYNQGQGGNEQFF
>-|TRBV20-1|TRBJ1-6|TRBD1
TGCAGTGCTAGTAGGGGGACAGGAGGATCACCCCTCCACTTT
CSASRGTGGSPLHF
>-|TRBV4-3|TRBJ2-7|TRBD1
TGCGCCAGCAGCCAACGACAGGGGGGATACGAGCAGTACTTC
CASSQRQGGYEQYF
>few|TRBV4-1|TRBJ2-3|TRBD1
TGCGCCAGCAGCCAAGACAGGGGGCTAGGAGATACGCAGTATTTT
CASSQDRGLGDTQYF
>-|TRBV27|TRBJ2-4|TRBD1
TGTGCCAGCAGTCCTCGGACAGGGTCAGCCAAAAACATTCAGTACTTC
CASSPRTGSAKNIQYF
>-|TRBV4-2|TRBJ2-7|TRBD1
TGTGCCAGCAGCCCCGGGACAGGGAGGTCCTACGAGCAGTACTTC
CASSPGTGRSYEQYF
>-|TRBV4-1|TRBJ1-4|-
TGCGCCACCTCCCAAAAGGACGGAAGACTCCCAACTAATGAAAAACTGTTTTTT
CATSQKDGRLPTNEKLFF
>-|TRBV11-2|TRBJ2-3|-
TGTGCCAGCAGCCCCCCCGGCACAGATACGCAGTATTTT
CASSPPGTDTQYF
>-|TRBV19|TRBJ2-5|TRBD1
TGTGCCAGTAGTAACAGGGGGGATCGAGAGACCCAGTACTTC
CASSNRGDRETQYF
>-|TRBV30|TRBJ1-1|-
TGTGCCCGCGGTGAGGGGGGTCCTGTCTACACTGAAGCTTTCTTT
CARGEGGPVYTEAFF
>-|TRBV28|TRBJ1-1|-
TGTGCCAGCAGGCCAGGACACCCGAACACTGAAGCTTTCTTT
CASRPGHPNTEAFF
>-|TRBV5-4|TRBJ2-3|-
TGTGCCAGCAGCTTGGTTCCTGACTCGGGAGATACGCAGTATTTT
CASSLVPDSGDTQYF
>-|TRBV9|TRBJ1-2|-
TGTGCCAGCAGCGTAGCCACAGGGCTGTATGGCTACACCTTC
CASSVATGLYGYTF
>-|TRBV9|TRBJ2-7|-
TGTGCCAGCAGCGTAGCGCAGGGCGCACTCTACGAGCAGTACTTC
CASSVAQGALYEQYF
>once|TRBV5-4|TRBJ1-2|-
TGTGCCAGCAGCAGGGAGATGTTTAACTATGGCTACACCTTC
CASSREMFNYGYTF
>few|TRBV2|TRBJ1-1|-
TGTGCCAGCAGTTCTGACAGAGCAAACACTGAAGCTTTCTTT
CASSSDRANTEAFF
>-|TRBV27|TRBJ1-5|TRBD1
TGTGCCAGCAGTCCGCTGACAGGGGGCCTTAATCAGCCCCAGCATTTT
CASSPLTGGLNQPQHF
>-|TRBV7-6|TRBJ2-6|-
TGTGCCAGCAGCTTAGGATCAAGGACCTCTTGGGCCAACGTCCTGACTTTC
CASSLGSRTSWANVLTF
>-|TRBV20-1|TRBJ1-1|-
TGCAGTGCTAAGACCCCAGGCTCGAACACTGAAGCTTTCTTT
CSAKTPGSNTEAFF
>-|TRBV27|TRBJ2-5|TRBD1
TGTGCCAGCAGTTTCCTGGGGGACAGGGACCAAGAGACCCAGTACTTC
CASSFLGDRDQETQYF
>-|TRBV20-1|TRBJ2-1|TRBD2
TGCAGTGCTACTCCTAGTGCGGGGGGGTTTGTCGATGAGCAGTTCTTC
CSATPSAGGFVDEQFF
>-|TRBV3-1|TRBJ1-6|-
TGTGCCAGCCAGGACAGCTATTCACCCCTCCACTTT
CASQDSYSPLHF
>-|TRBV7-2|TRBJ2-6|TRBD1
TGTGCCAGCAGCTCCAGGGGGCGAGGGTCTGGGGCCAACGTCCTGACTTTC
CASSSRGRGSGANVLTF
>-|TRBV11-3|TRBJ1-1|-
TGTGCCAGCAGCTTACCTGGGGCGGGCACTGAAGCTTTCTTT
CASSLPGAGTEAFF
>-|TRBV20-1|TRBJ1-1|TRBD1
TGCAGTGCTCCCGGGACAGGGTACACTGAAGCTTTCTTT
CSAPGTGYTEAFF
>-|TRBV3-1|TRBJ2-1|-
TGTGCCAGCAGCCAGACCAGGGGTGAGCAGTTCTTC
CASSQTRGEQFF
>-|TRBV20-1|TRBJ2-2|-
TGCAGTGCTAGGAAAAGGGGAGGATTTGCCGGGGAGCTGTTTTTT
CSARKRGGFAGELFF
>-|TRBV30|TRBJ2-7|-
TGTGCCTGTTGGGACAAGACCTACGAGCAGTACTTC
CACWDKTYEQYF
>-|TRBV3-1|TRBJ1-1|-
TGTGCCAGCAGCCAAGAGGGCAGAAGGAACACTGAAGCTTTCTTT
CASSQEGRRNTEAFF
>-|TRBV29-1|TRBJ1-5|-
TGCAGCGTCGGGGGACGGAATAGCAATCAGCCCCAGCATTTT
CSVGGRNSNQPQHF
>few|TRBV6-2/TRBV6-3|TRBJ1-5|-
TGTGCCAGCAGTTACGGCAATCAGCCCCAGCATTTT
CASSYGNQPQHF
>-|TRBV19|TRBJ1-2|TRBD1
TGTGCCAGTAGTGCCCGGGACAGGAGTGGCTACACCTTC
CASSARDRSGYTF
>-|TRBV6-5|TRBJ2-7|TRBD2
TGTGCCAGCGGGCGGGGGAGCGAGCAGTACTTC
CASGRGSEQYF
>-|TRBV29-1|TRBJ1-1|TRBD1
TGCAGCGTTGACTCCAGGACAGGGGGCGCGTTCACTGAAGCTTTCTTT
CSVDSRTGGAFTEAFF
>-|TRBV4-3|TRBJ1-1|-
TGCGCCAGCAGCCAGGTTCCGAGAGAGAACACTGAAGCTTTCTTT
CASSQVPRENTEAFF
>-|TRBV5-4|TRBJ2-1|-
TGTGCCAGCAGCTCACAACCTCACAATGAGCAGTTCTTC
CASSSQPHNEQFF
>-|TRBV7-8|TRBJ2-1|-
TGTGCCAGCAGCCCCAGGGGATACTCCTACAATGAGCAGTTCTTC
CASSPRGYSYNEQFF
>-|TRBV11-2|TRBJ1-5|-
TGTGCCAGCAGCTTAACGATGGGCGCAGCGGGCAGCAATCAGCCCCAGCATTTT
CASSLTMGAAGSNQPQHF
>-|TRBV6-2/TRBV6-3|TRBJ2-7|-
TGTGCCAGCAGTCCCCAGGTTGGGGAAACCCGCGAGCAGTACTTC
CASSPQVGETREQYF
>-|TRBV27|TRBJ2-7|TRBD1
TGTGCCAGCAGTGGACAGGTGGGACGGACCTACGAGCAGTACTTC
CASSGQVGRTYEQYF
>once|TRBV29-1|TRBJ2-7|-
TGCAGCGTTGAAGAGCGTTCCTACGAGCAGTACTTC
CSVEERSYEQYF
>-|TRBV5-8|TRBJ1-1|-
TGTGCCAGCAGCTTGGAATACGGCGCGAACACTGAAGCTTTCTTT
CASSLEYGANTEAFF
>once|TRBV5-1|TRBJ1-6|TRBD1
TGCGCCAGCAGCCCGACAGGGGCCCCCCTCCACTTT
CASSPTGAPLHF
>-|TRBV6-2/TRBV6-3|TRBJ1-1|-
TGTGCCAGCAGTTCCGGGGGGGGTGGCTTGGCTGAAGCTTTCTTT
CASSSGGGGLAEAFF
>-|TRBV7-9|TRBJ1-1|-
TGTGCCAGCAGCTTCCGGGGAGGGGGATCTACTGAAGCTTTCTTT
CASSFRGGGSTEAFF
>-|TRBV30|TRBJ1-6|-
TGTGCCTGGAGCAGAACAGGCCGGGAGGATAATTCACCCCTCCACTTT
CAWSRTGREDNSPLHF
>-|TRBV5-1|TRBJ2-1|TRBD1
TGCGCCAGCAGAAGACAGGGGGCGGCCTACAATGAGCAGTTCTTC
CASRRQGAAYNEQFF
>-|TRBV11-2|TRBJ1-1|-
TGTGCCAGCAGCTTAGGTATCTGGGACACTGAAGCTTTCTTT
CASSLGIWDTEAFF
>-|TRBV20-1|TRBJ1-2|-
TGCAGTGCTAGATGGGGGGCCTATGGCTACACCTTC
CSARWGAYGYTF
>-|TRBV3-1|TRBJ2-7|-
TGTGCCAGCAGCCAAGATAGCGTTACCTACGAGCAGTACTTC
CASSQDSVTYEQYF
>-|TRBV6-1|TRBJ1-1|-
TGTGCCAGCAGGCAAAGGTGGCGGGCTATGAACACTGAAGCTTTCTTT
CASRQRWRAMNTEAFF
>-|TRBV6-1|TRBJ2-2|-
TGTGCCAGCAGTCTAGCCGGGACACCGAACACCGGGGAGCTGTTTTTT
CASSLAGTPNTGELFF
>-|TRBV5-1|TRBJ2-7|-
TGCGCCAGCAGCTTGGCGGGCCCAGCGGAGACCTACGAGCAGTACTTC
CASSLAGPAETYEQYF